A single sample is the source of the 28 T cell receptor beta chains below, sequenced in a study of shared clonotypes between healthy human individuals. TCRdb's copy holds only in-frame clones and misses some; the assay was immunoSEQ multiplex PCR. Among about 530,000 clones listed, 90% to 97% were seen once. Sequencing was performed on naive CD4+ T cells sorted from blood. Indicated subset: CD45RA+ positively selected. These receptors all stem from a woman aged 25 to 39 in good health.

The gene calls are TRBV10-2 and TRBJ2-7, with D possibly being TRBD1 (6 bases). This CDR3 spans 15 amino acids. Per the germline V gene, CDR1 is WSHSY and CDR2 is SAAADI. V gave up 1 base and J gave up 4 bases, with 14 bases separating them. The chain's CDR3 is CASSEFGQSFYEQYF. The CDR3 bases are TGCGCCAGCAGTGAGTTTGGACAGAGCTTTTACGAGCAGTACTTC.

This chain links TRBV19 with TRBJ1-5; 7 nucleotides line up with TRBD1. The CDR3 runs to 14 residues. Germline trimming cut 5 bases from V and 6 bases from J; bases unmatched to any gene: 7. The V gene's germline CDR1 is LNHDA and CDR2 SQIVND (reference sequence). CDR3 region: CASSARTGPQPQHF. The CDR3 DNA follows: TGTGCCAGTAGTGCCAGGACAGGTCCTCAGCCCCAGCATTTT.

V gene TRBV19 combines with J gene TRBJ2-7; 7 bases are a match to TRBD2. This CDR3 region has 14 residues. CDR1 and CDR2 from the germline V gene are LNHDA and SQIVND (reference sequence). Germline trimming cut 6 bases from V and 1 base from J; bases unmatched to any gene: 6. The chain's CDR3 is CASRTSGGSYEQYF. As DNA, the CDR3 is TGTGCCAGTAGAACTTCGGGGGGATCCTACGAGCAGTACTTC.

This clone was found once. V and J are TRBV28 and TRBJ2-5; D is perhaps TRBD2 (7 bases). This CDR3 contains 17 residues. Germline-derived CDR1 and CDR2 are MDHEN and SYDVKM. Trimming pared 2 bases from V and 2 bases from J, leaving 18 bases between. CDR3 in amino acids: CASSLRAGGGLQETQYF. In nucleotides, the CDR3 is TGTGCCAGCAGTTTAAGGGCTGGGGGGGGGCTGCAAGAGACCCAGTACTTC.

The CDR3 nucleotides read TGTGCCAGCAGCTTCCAAACAACCCACAGGGGAGGTGGCACTGAAGCTTTCTTT. The encoded protein is CASSFQTTHRGGGTEAFF. This chain joins TRBV11-2 and TRBJ1-1; 7 positions agree with TRBD1. This CDR3 spans 18 amino acids. After removal of 3 bases from V and 4 bases from J, the junction contained 17 bases not matched to a gene. CDR1 SGHAT and CDR2 FQNNGV come from the germline V gene.

The chain combines TRBV28 with TRBJ2-7; no clear D gene. The CDR3 loop spans 14 amino acids. Germline-derived CDR1 and CDR2 are MDHEN and SYDVKM. V was pared by 2 bases and J by 12 bases, with 20 bases between. This chain's CDR3 is CASSLPGSKFVGYF. In DNA form, the CDR3 reads TGTGCCAGCAGTTTACCTGGATCCAAGTTCGTCGGGTACTTC.

This sequence joins TRBV19 and TRBJ1-1; possibly TRBD1 for D (6 bases). CDR3 length equals 16 residues. V was shortened by 5 bases and J by 1 base, with 17 bases between the two germline ends. From germline, CDR1 is LNHDA and CDR2 SQIVND (reference sequence). CDR3 amino acids: CASSGTGAGGNTEAFF. The CDR3 bases are TGTGCCAGTAGTGGGACGGGGGCTGGCGGGAACACTGAAGCTTTCTTT.

V and J are TRBV5-1 and TRBJ2-5; 12 nucleotides line up with TRBD1. The J call may be in error: the DNA end matches TRBJ2-7 better. CDR1 is SGHRS, CDR2 YFSETQ, per germline. The CDR3 totals 17 residues. CDR3 DNA: TGCGCCAGCAGCTCCGAGGCCGGGACAGGGGGCGGGTACGAGCAGTACTTC. This translates into CASSSEAGTGGGYEQYF.

This chain uses TRBV6-5 with TRBJ1-1; D unresolved. V lost 2 bases and J lost 1, with 5 bases in between. Germline V CDR1 and CDR2: MNHEY, SVGAGI. The CDR3 runs 13 residues. CDR3 loop: CASSYPTNTEAFF. The CDR3 nucleotides are TGTGCCAGCAGTTACCCAACGAACACTGAAGCTTTCTTT.

The chain has TRBV7-2 and TRBJ2-1; possible D gene TRBD2, 6 bases. V was clipped by 1 base and J by 6 bases, with 19 bases between them. The CDR3 contains 17 residues. The germline V gene encodes CDR1 SGHTA and CDR2 FQGNSA. The CDR3 is CASSLGARPGLRNEQFF. CDR3 DNA: TGTGCCAGCAGCTTAGGCGCGCGCCCGGGACTCCGCAATGAGCAGTTCTTC.

The rearrangement uses TRBV4-2 and TRBJ2-6; no reliable D call. Between the trimmed V and J ends, which lost 1 base and 0 bases, there was a span of 13 bases. CDR1 and CDR2 from the germline V gene are LGHNA and YNFKEQ. The CDR3 loop spans 18 amino acids. The DNA for the CDR3 is TGTGCCAGCAGCCAAGCAAGGAATTTTTTCTCTGGGGCCAACGTCCTGACTTTC. It is translated as CASSQARNFFSGANVLTF.

The sample holds one count of this clone. V is TRBV10-3 and J is TRBJ2-1; D possibly matches TRBD1 or TRBD2 (5 bases each). Trimming shortened V by 2 bases and J by 9 bases, and 20 bases separated the two germline ends. Germline CDR1 and CDR2: ENHRY and SYGVKD. CDR3 length: 16 residues. The CDR3 coding sequence is TGTGCCATCAGTGAGGACTTCGGGGCGCCGGGTGGTGAGCAGTTCTTC. It is translated as CAISEDFGAPGGEQFF.

The chain couples TRBV2 to TRBJ1-1; a weak D match, TRBD1 (5 bases). The V end lost 6 bases, the J end lost 0 bases, and 14 bases lay between the germline ends. Germline V gives CDR1 SNHLY, CDR2 FYNNEI. This CDR3 is 15 amino acids long. CDR3 coding DNA: TGTGCCAGCAGGGGGCCCTTAGGGATGAACACTGAAGCTTTCTTT. This gives the protein CASRGPLGMNTEAFF.

The CDR3 loop reads CASSVQASGGGYEQYF. For the CDR3, the DNA is TGTGCCAGCAGTGTTCAGGCTAGCGGGGGGGGATACGAGCAGTACTTC. The V and J genes are TRBV2 and TRBJ2-7; 12 bases agree with TRBD2. V shed 4 bases and J 4 bases; nucleotides not matched to a gene: 8. The CDR3 spans 16 residues. The germline V gene has CDR1 SNHLY and CDR2 FYNNEI.

V usage is TRBV19 and J usage is TRBJ2-4, with D possibly TRBD2 on 5 matching bases. The V gene lost 7 bases and the J gene lost 4 bases, with 14 bases spanning the gap. Germline CDR1 and CDR2: LNHDA and SQIVND (reference sequence). CDR3 length equals 14 residues. CDR3 region: CASKSPGKKNIQYF. The DNA for the CDR3 is TGTGCCAGTAAATCCCCCGGGAAGAAAAACATTCAGTACTTC.

The rearrangement uses TRBV19 and TRBJ1-1, with D uncertain. Germline CDR1 and CDR2: LNHDA and SQIVND (reference sequence). The ends were cut back, 2 bases at V and 4 bases at J, with 8 bases in the middle. The CDR3 has 13 amino acids. The CDR3 sequence: CASSITSSTEAFF. CDR3 DNA: TGTGCCAGTAGTATAACTTCCAGCACTGAAGCTTTCTTT.

The chain joins TRBV2 to TRBJ2-7; tentative D call: TRBD2 (6 bases). This CDR3 comprises 13 residues. Germline CDR1 reads SNHLY; CDR2 reads FYNNEI. Trimming removed 7 bases from V and 0 bases from J, with 10 bases in between. This CDR3 reads CASNRGASYEQYF. CDR3 nucleotide sequence: TGTGCCAGCAATCGCGGGGCCTCCTACGAGCAGTACTTC. Variable domain in full (rest from reference TRBV2 and TRBJ2-7): EPEVTQTPSHQVTQMGQEVILRCVPISNHLYFYWYRQILGQKVEFLVSFYNNEISEKSEIFDDQFSVERPDGSNFTLKIRSTKLEDSAMYFCASNRGASYEQYFGPGTRLTVT.

The genes are TRBV28 and TRBJ1-6, with TRBD1 as a possible D gene (6 bases). The CDR3 contains 13 residues. V lost 5 bases to trimming and J lost 7 bases, with 9 bases between them. CDR1 and CDR2 from the germline V gene are MDHEN and SYDVKM. CDR3 nucleotides: TGTGCCAGCAGTAGGACAGTGAATTCACCCCTCCACTTT. This translates into CASSRTVNSPLHF.

J is TRBJ1-6 and V is TRBV30; the match to TRBD1 covers 7 bases. V lost 5 bases to trimming and J lost 10 bases; unmatched junction nucleotides: 8. This CDR3 contains 13 residues. Per germline, CDR1 GTSNPN and CDR2 SVGIG (reference sequence). This CDR3 reads CAWARQGVSPLHF. The CDR3 region has the DNA TGTGCCTGGGCAAGACAGGGAGTATCACCCCTCCACTTT.

The gene calls are TRBV29-1 and TRBJ2-3; no clear D gene. The CDR3 loop spans 13 amino acids. The V end lost 6 bases, the J end lost 0 bases, and 10 bases lay between the germline ends. Germline values: CDR1 SQVTM, CDR2 ANQGSEA. The CDR3 DNA follows: TGCAGCGTGACGATTGGCAGCACAGATACGCAGTATTTT. This codes for CSVTIGSTDTQYF.

This clone has just one count. The chain joins TRBV9 to TRBJ2-1; no firm D call. V dropped 4 bases and J dropped 3 bases, with 11 bases sitting between them. This CDR3 region has 14 residues. Germline V gives CDR1 SGDLS, CDR2 YYNGEE. This CDR3 reads CASSIGRIYNEQFF. CDR3 bases: TGTGCCAGCAGCATCGGACGGATCTACAATGAGCAGTTCTTC. The complete variable domain, with remaining parts taken from reference TRBV9 and TRBJ2-1, reads DSGVTQTPKHLITATGQRVTLRCSPRSGDLSVYWYQQSLDQGLQFLIQYYNGEERAKGNILERFSAQQFPDLHSELNLSSLELGDSALYFCASSIGRIYNEQFFGPGTRLTVL.

The chain joins TRBV9 to TRBJ2-2, with TRBD2 identical over 7 bases. CDR3 length equals 16 residues. V lost 0 bases, J lost 5 bases, and 7 bases stayed unmatched. Per the germline V gene, CDR1 is SGDLS and CDR2 is YYNGEE. CDR3 loop: CASSVVEREATGELFF. The CDR3, as DNA: TGTGCCAGCAGCGTAGTAGAACGGGAGGCGACCGGGGAGCTGTTTTTT.

The chain combines TRBV18 with TRBJ1-1; D is possibly TRBD1 (5 bases). V lost 6 bases and J 1 base, leaving 9 bases between the germline ends. This CDR3 spans 13 amino acids. CDR1 is KGHSH and CDR2 is LQKENI in the germline V gene. The CDR3: CASSVDTNTEAFF. In DNA, the CDR3 is TGTGCCAGCTCCGTGGACACGAACACTGAAGCTTTCTTT.

This clone has just one count. The chain has TRBV29-1 and TRBJ1-5; a possible D gene is TRBD1 (5 bases). The V gene lost 4 bases and the J gene lost 5 bases, with 12 bases spanning the gap. This CDR3 has 13 residues. Germline V gene lookup returns CDR1 SQVTM and CDR2 ANQGSEA. CDR3 in DNA: TGCAGCGTTGCATCAGGGATCGATCAGCCCCAGCATTTT. Protein product: CSVASGIDQPQHF.

CDR3 coding DNA: TGCGCCAGCAGTGGCAGGGGTTTTCAGTCCGGGGAGCTGTTTTTT. Protein product: CASSGRGFQSGELFF. The chain couples TRBV5-1 to TRBJ2-2, with D possibly matching TRBD1 (6 bases). CDR1 and CDR2 (germline): SGHRS, YFSETQ. The CDR3 spans 15 residues. Trimming took off 5 bases at V and 6 bases at J, with 17 bases between the two ends.

The gene calls are TRBV5-4 and TRBJ2-6; D gene unclear. The CDR3 contains 16 residues. Germline assignment: CDR1 SGHNT and CDR2 YYREEE (reference sequence). V was cut by 3 bases and J by 0 bases, with 10 bases left in between. The DNA for the CDR3 is TGTGCCAGCAGCTCAATCATCGACTCTGGGGCCAACGTCCTGACTTTC. Protein sequence: CASSSIIDSGANVLTF.

The rearrangement joins TRBV6-5 to TRBJ2-1; D is uncertain. Trimming removed 0 bases from V and 6 bases from J, with 6 bases in between. The CDR3 consists of 13 residues. The germline gives CDR1 MNHEY, CDR2 SVGAGI. In DNA form, the CDR3 reads TGTGCCAGCAGTTACTCGAGTGTCAATGAGCAGTTCTTC. It encodes CASSYSSVNEQFF.

This chain joins TRBV19 and TRBJ2-7; D may be TRBD1 or TRBD2 (5 bases each). This CDR3 is built from 14 residues. Trimming took 4 bases from V and 2 from J, leaving 12 bases between them. Looked up from germline, CDR1 is LNHDA and CDR2 is SQIVND (reference sequence). CDR3 in amino acids: CASSKPGPAYEQYF. As DNA, the CDR3 is TGTGCCAGTAGTAAACCGGGACCAGCCTACGAGCAGTACTTC.